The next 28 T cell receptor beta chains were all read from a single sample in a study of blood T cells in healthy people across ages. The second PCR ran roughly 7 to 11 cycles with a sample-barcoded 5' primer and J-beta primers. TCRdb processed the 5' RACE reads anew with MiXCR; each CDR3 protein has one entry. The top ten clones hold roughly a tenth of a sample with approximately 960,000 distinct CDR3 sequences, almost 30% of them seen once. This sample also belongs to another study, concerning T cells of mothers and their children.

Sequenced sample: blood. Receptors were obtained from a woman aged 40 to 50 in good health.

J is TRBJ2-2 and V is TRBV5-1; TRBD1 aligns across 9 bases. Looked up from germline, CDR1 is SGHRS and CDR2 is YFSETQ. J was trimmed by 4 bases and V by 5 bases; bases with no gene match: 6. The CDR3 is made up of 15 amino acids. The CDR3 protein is CASRQGAFFTGELFF. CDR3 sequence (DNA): TGCGCCAGCAGACAGGGGGCGTTTTTCACCGGGGAGCTGTTTTTT.

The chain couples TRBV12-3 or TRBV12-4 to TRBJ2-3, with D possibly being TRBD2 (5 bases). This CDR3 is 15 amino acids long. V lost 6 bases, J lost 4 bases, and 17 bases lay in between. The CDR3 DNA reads TGTGCCAGCAGGCCTCTGGGTATTAGCGCAGATACGCAGTATTTT. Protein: CASRPLGISADTQYF.

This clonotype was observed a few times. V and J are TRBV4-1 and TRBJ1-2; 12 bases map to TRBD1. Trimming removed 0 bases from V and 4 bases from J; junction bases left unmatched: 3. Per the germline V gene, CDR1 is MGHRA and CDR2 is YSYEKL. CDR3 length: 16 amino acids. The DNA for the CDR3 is TGCGCCAGCAGCCAAGATCAGGGACAGGGGGCCTATGGCTACACCTTC. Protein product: CASSQDQGQGAYGYTF.

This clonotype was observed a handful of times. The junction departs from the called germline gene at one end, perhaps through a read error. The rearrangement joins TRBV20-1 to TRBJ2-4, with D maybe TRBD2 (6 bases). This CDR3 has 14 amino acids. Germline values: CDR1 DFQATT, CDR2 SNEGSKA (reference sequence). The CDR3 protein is CGASDPVAKNIQYF. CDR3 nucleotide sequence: TGCGGTGCTAGCGACCCCGTGGCCAAAAACATTCAGTACTTC.

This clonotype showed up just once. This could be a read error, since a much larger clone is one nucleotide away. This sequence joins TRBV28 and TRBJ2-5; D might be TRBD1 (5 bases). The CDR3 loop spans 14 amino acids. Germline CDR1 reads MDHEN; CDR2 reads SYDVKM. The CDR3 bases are TGTGCCGGCAGTTTGTCGGCAGGGCAAGAGACCCAGTACTTC. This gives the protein CAGSLSAGQETQYF.

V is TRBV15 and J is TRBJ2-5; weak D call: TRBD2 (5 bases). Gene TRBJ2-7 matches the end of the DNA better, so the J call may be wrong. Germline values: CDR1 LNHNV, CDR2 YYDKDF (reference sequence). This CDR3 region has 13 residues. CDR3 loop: CATSSPGRNEQYF. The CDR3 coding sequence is TGTGCCACCAGCTCCCCGGGGAGAAACGAGCAGTACTTC.

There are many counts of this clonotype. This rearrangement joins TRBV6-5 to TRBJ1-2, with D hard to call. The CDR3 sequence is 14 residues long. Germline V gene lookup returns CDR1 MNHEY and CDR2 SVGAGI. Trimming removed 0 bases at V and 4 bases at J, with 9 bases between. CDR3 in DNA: TGTGCCAGCAGTTACTCGACGAGAAGCTATGGCTACACCTTC. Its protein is CASSYSTRSYGYTF.

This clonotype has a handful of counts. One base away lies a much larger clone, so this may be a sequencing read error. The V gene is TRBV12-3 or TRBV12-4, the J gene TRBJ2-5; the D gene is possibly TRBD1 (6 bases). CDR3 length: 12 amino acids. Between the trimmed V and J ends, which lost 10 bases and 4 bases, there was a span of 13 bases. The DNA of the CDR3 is TGTGCCACCGGGGACAACACAGAGACCCAGTACTTC. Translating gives CATGDNTETQYF.

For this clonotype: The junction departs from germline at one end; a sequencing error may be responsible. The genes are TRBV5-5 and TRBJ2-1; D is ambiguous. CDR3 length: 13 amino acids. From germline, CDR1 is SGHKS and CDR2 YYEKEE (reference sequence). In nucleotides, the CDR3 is TGTGACAGCAGCTTGGATCTTCACAATGAGCAGTTCTTC. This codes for CDSSLDLHNEQFF.

The CDR3 coding sequence is TGCGCCAGCAGCTTGGAGGTCTCGGAGACCCAGTACTTC. Translated: CASSLEVSETQYF. The rearrangement links TRBV5-1 to TRBJ2-5; D gene uncertain. The CDR3 extends over 13 amino acids. Germline CDR1 and CDR2: SGHRS and YFSETQ. Trimming stripped 0 bases from V and 5 bases from J, with 8 bases between.

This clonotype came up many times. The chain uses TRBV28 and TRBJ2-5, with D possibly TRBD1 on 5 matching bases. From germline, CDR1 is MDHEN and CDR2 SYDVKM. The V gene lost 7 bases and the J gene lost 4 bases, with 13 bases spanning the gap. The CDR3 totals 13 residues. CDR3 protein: CASTRQGPETQYF. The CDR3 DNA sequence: TGTGCCAGCACCCGCCAGGGTCCAGAGACCCAGTACTTC.

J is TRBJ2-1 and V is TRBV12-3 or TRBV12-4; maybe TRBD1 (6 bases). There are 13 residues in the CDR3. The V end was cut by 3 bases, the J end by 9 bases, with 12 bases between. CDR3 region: CASSFKGVAEQFF. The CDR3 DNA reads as TGTGCCAGCAGTTTTAAGGGGGTAGCTGAGCAGTTCTTC.

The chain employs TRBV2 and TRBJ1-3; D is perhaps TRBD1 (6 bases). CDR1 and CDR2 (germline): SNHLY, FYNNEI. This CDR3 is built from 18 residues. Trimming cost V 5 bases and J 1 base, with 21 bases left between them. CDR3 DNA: TGTGCCAGCAGTTATGACAGGCGAAACCCGGTGTCTGGAAACACCATATATTTT. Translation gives CASSYDRRNPVSGNTIYF.

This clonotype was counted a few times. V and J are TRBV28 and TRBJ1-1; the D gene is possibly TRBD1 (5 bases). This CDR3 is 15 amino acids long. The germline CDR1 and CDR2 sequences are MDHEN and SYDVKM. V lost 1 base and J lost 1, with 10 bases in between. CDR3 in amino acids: CASSLYGAANTEAFF. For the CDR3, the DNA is TGTGCCAGCAGTTTATATGGGGCTGCGAACACTGAAGCTTTCTTT.

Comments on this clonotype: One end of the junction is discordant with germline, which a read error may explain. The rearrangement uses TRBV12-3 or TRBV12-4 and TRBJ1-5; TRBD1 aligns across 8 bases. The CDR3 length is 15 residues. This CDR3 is CVSSMDRESNQPQHF. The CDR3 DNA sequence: TGTGTCAGCAGTATGGACAGGGAGTCCAATCAGCCCCAGCATTTT.

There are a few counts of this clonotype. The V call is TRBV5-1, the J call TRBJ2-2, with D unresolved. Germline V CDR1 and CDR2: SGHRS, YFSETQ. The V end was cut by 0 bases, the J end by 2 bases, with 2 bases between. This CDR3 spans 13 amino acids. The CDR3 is CASSLDNTGELFF. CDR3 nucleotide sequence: TGCGCCAGCAGCTTGGACAACACCGGGGAGCTGTTTTTT.

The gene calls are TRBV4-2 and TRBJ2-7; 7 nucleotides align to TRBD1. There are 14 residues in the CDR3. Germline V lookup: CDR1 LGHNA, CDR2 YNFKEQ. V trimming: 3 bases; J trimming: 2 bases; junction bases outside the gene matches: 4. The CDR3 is CASSQDRTPYEQYF. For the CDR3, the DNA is TGTGCCAGCAGCCAGGACAGGACCCCCTACGAGCAGTACTTC.

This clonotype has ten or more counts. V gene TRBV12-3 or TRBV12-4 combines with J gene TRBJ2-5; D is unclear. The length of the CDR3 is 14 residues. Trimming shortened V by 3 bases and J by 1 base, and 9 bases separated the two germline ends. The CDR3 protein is CASSLRRIQETQYF. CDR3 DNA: TGTGCCAGCAGTTTGCGACGGATCCAAGAGACCCAGTACTTC.

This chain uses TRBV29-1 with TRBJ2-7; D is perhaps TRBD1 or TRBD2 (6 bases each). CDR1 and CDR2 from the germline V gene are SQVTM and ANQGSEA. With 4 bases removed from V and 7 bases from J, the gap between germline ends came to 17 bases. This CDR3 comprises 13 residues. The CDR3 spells CSVGGADYNEQYF. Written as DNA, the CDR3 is TGCAGCGTTGGGGGGGCAGACTACAATGAGCAGTACTTC.

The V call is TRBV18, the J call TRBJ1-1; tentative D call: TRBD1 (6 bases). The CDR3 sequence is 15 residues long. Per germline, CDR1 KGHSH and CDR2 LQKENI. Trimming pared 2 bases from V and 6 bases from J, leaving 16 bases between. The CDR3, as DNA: TGTGCCAGCTCACCAAGAGGAATAGGGGGAGCTGAAGCTTTCTTT. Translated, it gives CASSPRGIGGAEAFF.

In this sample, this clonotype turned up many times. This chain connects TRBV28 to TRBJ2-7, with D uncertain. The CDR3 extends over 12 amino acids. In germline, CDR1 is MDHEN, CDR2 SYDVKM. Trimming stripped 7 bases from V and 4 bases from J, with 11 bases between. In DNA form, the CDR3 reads TGTGCCAGCAAGTCGGCCCCTTACGAGCAGTACTTC. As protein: CASKSAPYEQYF.

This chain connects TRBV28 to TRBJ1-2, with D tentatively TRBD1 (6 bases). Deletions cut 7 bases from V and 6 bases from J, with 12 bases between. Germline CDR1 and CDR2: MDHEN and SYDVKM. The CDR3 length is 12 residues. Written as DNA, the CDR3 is TGTGCCAGCAACGAGAGGACAGATGGCTACACCTTC. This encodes CASNERTDGYTF.

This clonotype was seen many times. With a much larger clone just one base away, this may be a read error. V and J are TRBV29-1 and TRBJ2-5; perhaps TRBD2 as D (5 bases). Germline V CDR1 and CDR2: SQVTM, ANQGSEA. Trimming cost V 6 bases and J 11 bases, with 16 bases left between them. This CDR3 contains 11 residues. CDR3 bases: TGCAGCGTCCTAGCTAGCATTGAGCAGTACTTC. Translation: CSVLASIEQYF.

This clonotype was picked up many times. The CDR3 sequence is CSVLLHGRGSSETQYF. Written as DNA, the CDR3 is TGCAGCGTCCTCCTGCATGGCAGGGGGTCGTCGGAGACCCAGTACTTC. The J gene is TRBJ2-5, the V gene TRBV29-1; 7 nucleotides agree with TRBD1. From germline, CDR1 is SQVTM and CDR2 ANQGSEA. This CDR3 has 16 residues. The V segment lost 6 bases and the J segment 5 bases; nucleotides outside the gene matches: 18.

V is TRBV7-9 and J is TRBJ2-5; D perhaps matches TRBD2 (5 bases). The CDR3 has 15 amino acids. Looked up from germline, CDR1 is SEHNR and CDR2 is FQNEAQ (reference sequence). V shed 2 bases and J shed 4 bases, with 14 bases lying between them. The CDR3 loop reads CASSLRSTGRETQYF. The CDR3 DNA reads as TGTGCCAGCAGCTTAAGGTCGACTGGGAGAGAGACCCAGTACTTC.

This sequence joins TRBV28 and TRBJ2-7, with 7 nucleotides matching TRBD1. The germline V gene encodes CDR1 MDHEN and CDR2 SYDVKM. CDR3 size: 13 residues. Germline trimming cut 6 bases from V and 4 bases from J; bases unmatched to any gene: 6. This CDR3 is CASRPGTEYEQYF. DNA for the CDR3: TGTGCCAGCAGGCCCGGGACAGAGTACGAGCAGTACTTC. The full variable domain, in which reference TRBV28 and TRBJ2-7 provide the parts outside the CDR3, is DVKVTQSSRYLVKRTGEKVFLECVQDMDHENMFWYRQDPGLGLRLIYFSYDVKMKEKGDIPEGYSVSREKKERFSLILESASTNQTSMYLCASRPGTEYEQYFGPGTRLTVT.

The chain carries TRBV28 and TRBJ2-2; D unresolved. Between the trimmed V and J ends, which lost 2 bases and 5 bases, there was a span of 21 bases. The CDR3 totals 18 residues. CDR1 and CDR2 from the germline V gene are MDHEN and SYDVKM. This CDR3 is CASSLGKTRIIATGELFF. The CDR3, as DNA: TGTGCCAGCAGTTTAGGGAAGACCCGTATCATAGCAACCGGGGAGCTGTTTTTT.

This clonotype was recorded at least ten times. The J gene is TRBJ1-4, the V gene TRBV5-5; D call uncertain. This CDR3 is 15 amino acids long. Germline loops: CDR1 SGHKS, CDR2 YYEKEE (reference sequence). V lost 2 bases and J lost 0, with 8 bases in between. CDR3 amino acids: CASSFTGATNEKLFF. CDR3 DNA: TGTGCCAGCAGCTTCACCGGGGCAACTAATGAAAAACTGTTTTTT.